The next 30 T cell receptor beta chains were all read from a single sample in a study of B cell selection in AIRE deficiency. Method: immunoSEQ multiplex PCR; TCRdb's copy keeps in-frame clones and lacks some. The table lists 20,000 to 30,000 clones, around 97% of them singletons. Sorting defined conventional CD4 T cells as CD4+CD127+. Sequenced sample: conventional CD4+ T cells sorted from PBMCs. The source of these receptors is a human donor with AIRE deficiency.

The V call is TRBV19, the J call TRBJ1-6, with 8 bases lining up with TRBD1. CDR3 size: 16 residues. V lost 5 bases and J lost 8; bases outside the gene matches: 11. The germline gives CDR1 LNHDA, CDR2 SQIVND (reference sequence). CDR3 DNA: TGTGCCAGTAGTCCCCGGACAGGGACGGGGGATTCACCCCTCCACTTT. This sequence encodes CASSPRTGTGDSPLHF.

The rearrangement joins TRBV19 to TRBJ1-5; 7 bases match TRBD1. Trimming took 5 bases from V and 1 from J; bases not matched to a gene: 2. The CDR3 is 14 residues long. Germline lookup yields CDR1 LNHDA and CDR2 SQIVND (reference sequence). As DNA, the CDR3 is TGTGCCAGTAGTTCAGGGGGAAGCAATCAGCCCCAGCATTTT. Its protein product is CASSSGGSNQPQHF.

The chain couples TRBV7-2 to TRBJ2-7; D is ambiguous. The germline V and J ends were trimmed by 4 bases and 2 bases, with 9 bases remaining between them. The V gene's germline CDR1 is SGHTA and CDR2 FQGNSA. This CDR3 has 13 residues. The CDR3 reads CASSSTGPYEQYF. CDR3 coding DNA: TGTGCCAGCAGCTCAACCGGACCCTACGAGCAGTACTTC.

The chain employs TRBV6-5 and TRBJ1-6; D might be TRBD1 (5 bases). There are 15 residues in the CDR3. Trimming removed 6 bases at V and 4 bases at J, with 13 bases between. Germline CDR1 is MNHEY and CDR2 is SVGAGI. CDR3 residues: CASSYLTAYNSPLHF. The CDR3 DNA follows: TGTGCCAGCAGCTACCTGACAGCTTATAATTCACCCCTCCACTTT.

The chain is built from TRBV28 and TRBJ2-7; TRBD2 is a possible D gene (5 bases). The V and J ends lost 7 bases and 7 bases respectively, with 14 bases between them. Germline CDR1 reads MDHEN; CDR2 reads SYDVKM. The CDR3 is made up of 12 amino acids. The CDR3, as DNA: TGTGCCAGCACCAAACTTGGGGAGGAGCAGTACTTC. This translates into CASTKLGEEQYF.

The genes are TRBV6-1 and TRBJ2-1, with 10 bases fitting TRBD2. In germline, CDR1 is MNHNS, CDR2 SASEGT. The CDR3 sequence is 16 residues long. V dropped 3 bases and J dropped 0; count of bases not matched to a gene: 2. The CDR3 DNA reads as TGTGCCAGCAGTGATAGCGGGAGGAGCTCCTACAATGAGCAGTTCTTC. Its translation is CASSDSGRSSYNEQFF.

V gene TRBV29-1 combines with J gene TRBJ2-7; 7 bases are shared with TRBD1. Germline loops: CDR1 SQVTM, CDR2 ANQGSEA. The CDR3 length is 10 residues. The V and J ends lost 6 bases and 7 bases, in that order; junction bases with no gene match: 3. CDR3 sequence reads: CSVQGKEQYF. The CDR3 DNA follows: TGCAGCGTACAGGGGAAGGAGCAGTACTTC.

The chain couples TRBV5-1 to TRBJ2-1; 15 bases line up with TRBD2. V gave up 2 bases and J gave up 7 bases; unmatched junction bases: 16. The CDR3 runs 20 residues. Germline V gene sequence: CDR1 SGHRS, CDR2 YFSETQ. In DNA form, the CDR3 reads TGCGCCAGCAGCTTTCCCCGGACTAGCGGGAGGGCTAAGGGGTGGAATGAGCAGTTCTTC. Protein product: CASSFPRTSGRAKGWNEQFF.

The rearrangement links TRBV6-1 to TRBJ1-1; D is undetermined. This CDR3 has 14 residues. Deletions cut 4 bases from V and 1 base from J, with 10 bases between. Germline V gene data show CDR1 as MNHNS and CDR2 as SASEGT. For the CDR3, the DNA is TGTGCCAGCAGTGTTAGGGAGGGGAACACTGAAGCTTTCTTT. It codes for CASSVREGNTEAFF.

The rearrangement links TRBV10-3 to TRBJ1-2; tentatively, D is TRBD1 (5 bases). Trimming removed 10 bases at V and 5 bases at J, with 20 bases between. This CDR3 comprises 14 residues. Germline V gene lookup returns CDR1 ENHRY and CDR2 SYGVKD. The CDR3 region has the DNA TGTGCCAGCACTCCGGGACCGGAAGATTATGGCTACACCTTC. Residues: CASTPGPEDYGYTF.

This sequence joins TRBV19 and TRBJ2-3; 8 nucleotides line up with TRBD2. The junction had 8 bases not matched to a gene; V was cut back by 6 bases and J by 0 bases. Germline CDR1 LNHDA, CDR2 SQIVND (reference sequence). This CDR3 has 16 residues. This CDR3 is CASSPGGVSSTDTQYF. The CDR3 DNA is TGTGCCAGTAGCCCCGGGGGGGTAAGCAGCACAGATACGCAGTATTTT. Looking up the rest from reference TRBV19 and TRBJ2-3 gives the full variable domain: DGGITQSPKYLFRKEGQNVTLSCEQNLNHDAMYWYRQDPGQGLRLIYYSQIVNDFQKGDIAEGYSVSREKKESFPLTVTSAQKNPTAFYLCASSPGGVSSTDTQYFGPGTRLTVL.

CDR3 DNA: TGCAGCGTTGGGGAGGGTTCGGGCGAGCAGTACTTC. Its translation: CSVGEGSGEQYF. The chain links TRBV29-1 to TRBJ2-7; TRBD2 matches at 7 bases. CDR3 length equals 12 residues. V lost 4 bases and J lost 6; bases outside the gene matches: 6. Germline lookup yields CDR1 SQVTM and CDR2 ANQGSEA.

This clone rates as medium-sized. This chain uses TRBV4-2 with TRBJ2-7; 8 positions match TRBD1. V was pared by 0 bases and J by 4 bases, with 5 bases of the junction left unmatched. Germline V gene lookup returns CDR1 LGHNA and CDR2 YNFKEQ. This CDR3 is built from 15 residues. CDR3 DNA: TGTGCCAGCAGCCAAGACGCAGGGGGCCAATACGAGCAGTACTTC. Translating gives CASSQDAGGQYEQYF.

The V and J genes are TRBV5-1 and TRBJ2-7; the D is unclear. Trimming removed 0 bases at V and 6 bases at J, with 13 bases between. CDR3 size: 14 residues. Germline-derived CDR1 and CDR2 are SGHRS and YFSETQ. CDR3 sequence: CASSLEGMGGEQYF. The CDR3 DNA reads TGCGCCAGCAGCTTGGAAGGTATGGGCGGCGAGCAGTACTTC. The variable domain in full, with the rest retrieved from reference TRBV5-1 and TRBJ2-7, is KAGVTQTPRYLIKTRGQQVTLSCSPISGHRSVSWYQQTPGQGLQFLFEYFSETQRNKGNFPGRFSGRQFSNSRSEMNVSTLELGDSALYLCASSLEGMGGEQYFGPGTRLTVT.

Here the CDR3 reads CATSRVLAGGQETQYF. The DNA for the CDR3 is TGTGCCACCAGCAGAGTCCTAGCGGGAGGGCAAGAGACCCAGTACTTC. The chain couples TRBV15 to TRBJ2-5, with 12 bases matching TRBD2. The junction had 2 bases not matched to a gene; V was cut back by 1 base and J by 2 bases. The CDR3 sequence is 16 residues long. CDR1 is LNHNV and CDR2 is YYDKDF in the germline V gene (reference sequence). The full variable domain, rest sourced from reference TRBV15 and TRBJ2-5, is DAMVIQNPRYQVTQFGKPVTLSCSQTLNHNVMYWYQQKSSQAPKLLFHYYDKDFNNEADTPDNFQSRRPNTSFCFLDIRSPGLGDTAMYLCATSRVLAGGQETQYFGPGTRLLVL.

The V call is TRBV28, the J call TRBJ1-6; the D gene is possibly TRBD1 (6 bases). This CDR3 comprises 12 residues. Deletions cut 8 bases from V and 9 bases from J, with 11 bases between. CDR1 is MDHEN, CDR2 SYDVKM, per germline. CDR3 bases: TGTGCCAGCCGGACAGCTAGTTCACCCCTCCACTTT. Protein sequence: CASRTASSPLHF.

V and J are TRBV5-1 and TRBJ2-5; D unclear. The V and J ends lost 0 bases and 1 base respectively, with 7 bases between them. Per germline, CDR1 SGHRS and CDR2 YFSETQ. The length of the CDR3 is 14 residues. The CDR3 region has the DNA TGCGCCAGCAGCTTGGAGGCAGTCCAAGAGACCCAGTACTTC. This translates into CASSLEAVQETQYF. The full variable domain, its missing parts supplied by reference TRBV5-1 and TRBJ2-5, is KAGVTQTPRYLIKTRGQQVTLSCSPISGHRSVSWYQQTPGQGLQFLFEYFSETQRNKGNFPGRFSGRQFSNSRSEMNVSTLELGDSALYLCASSLEAVQETQYFGPGTRLLVL.

This chain joins TRBV6-5 and TRBJ1-1, with D perhaps TRBD1 (6 bases). The CDR3 totals 15 residues. V was trimmed by 2 bases and J by 0 bases, leaving 10 bases between them. Germline V gene sequence: CDR1 MNHEY, CDR2 SVGAGI. CDR3 region: CASSYRQGLNTEAFF. The CDR3 DNA is TGTGCCAGCAGTTACAGGCAGGGGCTGAACACTGAAGCTTTCTTT.

Concerning this clone: Other DNA sequences of this sample code for an identical CDR3. The genes are TRBV19 and TRBJ2-5; TRBD2 matches at 9 bases. Germline CDR1 and CDR2: LNHDA and SQIVND (reference sequence). The CDR3 has 16 amino acids. The V gene end was trimmed by 3 bases and the J gene end by 2 bases; junction bases not matched to a gene: 7. The CDR3 sequence: CASSIAGAGGQETQYF. In nucleotides, the CDR3 is TGTGCCAGTAGTATCGCCGGGGCGGGGGGGCAAGAGACCCAGTACTTC.

This clone occurred once. The chain has TRBV6-1 and TRBJ2-7; 7 bases are a match to TRBD1. The germline CDR1 and CDR2 sequences are MNHNS and SASEGT. The CDR3 is 13 residues long. The V gene end was trimmed by 8 bases and the J gene end by 3 bases; junction bases not matched to a gene: 7. This CDR3 is CASCHRGDYEQYF. Here the CDR3 DNA reads TGTGCCAGCTGCCACAGGGGTGACTACGAGCAGTACTTC.

This chain connects TRBV7-9 to TRBJ1-2, with TRBD1 matching over 7 bases. After removal of 5 bases from V and 14 bases from J, the junction contained 14 bases not matched to a gene. The germline gives CDR1 SEHNR, CDR2 FQNEAQ (reference sequence). The CDR3 is 13 amino acids. In nucleotides, the CDR3 is TGTGCCAGCAGCCGGGACCAGGGGGGAGTGGGGACCTTC. As protein: CASSRDQGGVGTF.

J is TRBJ1-6 and V is TRBV27; D gene unclear. V was clipped by 0 bases and J by 0 bases, with 9 bases between them. The CDR3 is made up of 17 amino acids. Germline assignment: CDR1 MNHEY and CDR2 SMNVEV (reference sequence). The CDR3 spells CASSLSLTSSYNSPLHF. The CDR3 region has the DNA TGTGCCAGCAGTTTATCCCTCACGAGCTCCTATAATTCACCCCTCCACTTT.

The CDR3 reads CASSPTGAQGSYEQYF. CDR3 nucleotides: TGTGCCAGCAGCCCAACCGGGGCACAGGGTTCCTACGAGCAGTACTTC. J is TRBJ2-7 and V is TRBV7-9, with a weak D call TRBD1 (6 bases). Germline CDR1 reads SEHNR; CDR2 reads FQNEAQ (reference sequence). Trimming pared 5 bases from V and 1 base from J, leaving 18 bases between. This CDR3 comprises 16 residues.

In DNA form, the CDR3 reads TGTGCCAGCAGTCCCTTTACCCGGGGTGTAGCCTACGAGCAGTACTTC. Translating gives CASSPFTRGVAYEQYF. The rearrangement links TRBV28 to TRBJ2-7, with a weak D call TRBD2 (5 bases). The CDR3 is 16 amino acids. CDR1 is MDHEN and CDR2 is SYDVKM in the germline V gene. V was trimmed by 5 bases and J by 2 bases, leaving 19 bases between them.

CDR3 loop: CAWSVHVSGNTIYF. Here the CDR3 DNA reads TGTGCCTGGAGTGTACACGTCTCTGGAAACACCATATATTTT. The chain carries TRBV30 and TRBJ1-3; D is undetermined. The germline V gene has CDR1 GTSNPN and CDR2 SVGIG (reference sequence). CDR3 length equals 14 residues. V lost 0 bases to trimming and J lost 0 bases, with 6 bases between them.

The chain uses TRBV7-3 and TRBJ2-2, with 10 nucleotides matching TRBD2. CDR1 is SGHTA and CDR2 is FQGTGA in the germline V gene. V lost 0 bases and J lost 6; bases outside the gene matches: 7. This CDR3 is 17 amino acids long. Written as DNA, the CDR3 is TGTGCCAGCAGCTTAACAGGGGCTAGCGGGAGAGCCGGGGAGCTGTTTTTT. Amino acids: CASSLTGASGRAGELFF.

The J gene is TRBJ2-7, the V gene TRBV5-1; weak D call: TRBD1 (6 bases). V lost 0 bases, J lost 7 bases, and 26 bases lay in between. This CDR3 is built from 18 residues. Germline CDR1 SGHRS, CDR2 YFSETQ. CDR3 nucleotides: TGCGCCAGCAGCTTGGCCATCCAGGGATCCCAGGGGTCGGGTGAGCAGTACTTC. Protein product: CASSLAIQGSQGSGEQYF.

This chain connects TRBV19 to TRBJ1-3, with D perhaps TRBD1 (5 bases). Trimming took off 3 bases at V and 0 bases at J, with 15 bases between the two ends. The germline V gene has CDR1 LNHDA and CDR2 SQIVND (reference sequence). The CDR3 spans 17 residues. The CDR3 bases are TGTGCCAGTAGTATCTTGGCGGGACCGCTCTCTGGAAACACCATATATTTT. The encoded protein is CASSILAGPLSGNTIYF.

The CDR3 here is CASSQERGEKLFF. In DNA form, the CDR3 reads TGCGCCAGCAGCCAAGAACGGGGGGAAAAACTGTTTTTT. The chain combines TRBV4-3 with TRBJ1-4; the D gene is possibly TRBD1 (5 bases). V lost 0 bases, J lost 8 bases, and 7 bases lay in between. The CDR3 contains 13 residues. Looked up from germline, CDR1 is LGHNA and CDR2 is YSLEER.

The chain joins TRBV7-9 to TRBJ1-1, with D tentatively TRBD1 (5 bases). CDR3 length: 14 residues. Deletions cut 1 base from V and 1 base from J, with 7 bases between. CDR1 SEHNR and CDR2 FQNEAQ come from the germline V gene (reference sequence). The DNA of the CDR3 is TGTGCCAGCAGCTTAGTGGGGCGGAACACTGAAGCTTTCTTT. It specifies CASSLVGRNTEAFF.